The clone carrying this T cell receptor beta chain occurred a few times. No antigen is known for it. The junction had 10 bases not matched to a gene; V was cut back by 6 bases and J by 9 bases. From germline, CDR1 is SGHTA and CDR2 FQGNSA. The CDR3 has 13 residues. Employing constant-segment primers, 5'RACE generated TCR alpha and TCR beta cDNA libraries bearing sample barcodes and UMIs. TCRdb re-analysed the 5' RACE reads in MiXCR, keeping a single row per CDR3 protein. Of just over 60,000 distinct CDR3 sequences in the sample, 9.3% were seen once. These data belong to a study of T-cell memory formation after mild COVID-19. The study's findings and limits: For second-wave clones that peaked at day 37, SARS-CoV-2 specificity went unverified.

The chain combines TRBV7-2 with TRBJ2-5; TRBD2 matches 7 bases. Sequencing was performed on PBMCs or a T cell subset sorted from them (not recorded which). The sequence derives from a man aged 18-30 years who had mild COVID-19 (a few samples of this study predate the infection). Cell type and time point are not known. The CDR3 loop is CASSVAGDLAQYF. Written as DNA, the CDR3 is TGTGCCAGCAGTGTAGCGGGCGACCTGGCCCAGTACTTC.